This TCR beta chain was obtained from a study of T cell responses to AZD1222 COVID-19 vaccine. Sequencing used immunoSEQ multiplex PCR; TCRdb keeps in-frame clones, though not all of them. The repertoire consists of about 110,000 clones, with roughly 90% occurring once and the leading ten covering roughly 1.1%. Trimming cost V 3 bases and J 6 bases; bases outside gene matches: 9. This CDR3 is built from 15 residues. Germline CDR1 is KGHDR and CDR2 is SFDVKD. This clonotype was sampled from an adult in good health. The chain employs TRBV24-1 and TRBJ1-1, with 7 bases matching TRBD1. The material was peripheral blood, obtained on day 0 of AZD1222 vaccination. DNA for the CDR3: TGTGCCACCAGTGATAACCGGGACAGTCGGTCTGAAGCTTTCTTT. It encodes CATSDNRDSRSEAFF.